Following are 17 T cell receptor beta chains from one sample sequenced in a study of blood T cells in healthy people across ages. With a J-beta primer mix and a sample-barcoded 5' primer, a second PCR ran roughly 6 to 11 cycles. TCRdb redid the calling of the 5' RACE reads with MiXCR, one entry per CDR3 protein. Of approximately 2,000,000 distinct CDR3 sequences listed, roughly two fifths were seen once; the top ten hold 23%. Sequencing input: blood. The receptor set was obtained from a human donor in good health.

The chain recombines TRBV5-1 with TRBJ2-7; possibly TRBD2 for D (6 bases). This CDR3 is 16 amino acids long. V was shortened by 0 bases and J by 2 bases, with 15 bases between the two germline ends. Germline loops: CDR1 SGHRS, CDR2 YFSETQ. The CDR3 is CASSLELEGTTYEQYF. CDR3 nucleotides: TGCGCCAGCAGCTTGGAATTGGAGGGGACGACCTACGAGCAGTACTTC.

This clonotype has only a few counts. The genes are TRBV6-5 and TRBJ2-6, with TRBD1 as a possible D gene (5 bases). This CDR3 spans 17 amino acids. The V gene's germline CDR1 is MNHEY and CDR2 SVGAGI. With 5 bases removed from V and 2 bases from J, the gap between germline ends came to 16 bases. The CDR3 here is CASSTTLGPPGANVLTF. Here the CDR3 DNA reads TGTGCCAGCAGTACCACCCTGGGGCCCCCTGGGGCCAACGTCCTGACTTTC.

The V call is TRBV4-1, the J call TRBJ2-5, with TRBD1 matching 9 bases. Germline CDR1 reads MGHRA; CDR2 reads YSYEKL. V dropped 4 bases and J dropped 5; count of bases not matched to a gene: 8. The CDR3 contains 15 residues. This CDR3 is CASSRVTGGVETQYF. The CDR3 bases are TGCGCCAGCAGCCGAGTGACAGGGGGTGTGGAGACCCAGTACTTC.

This clonotype appeared a few times. The chain has TRBV20-1 and TRBJ2-5; D gene unclear. Germline V gene sequence: CDR1 DFQATT, CDR2 SNEGSKA (reference sequence). The CDR3 sequence is 13 residues long. V lost 5 bases to trimming and J lost 1 base, with 11 bases between them. The CDR3 region is CSASQSTQETQYF. The CDR3 bases are TGCAGTGCTTCTCAATCAACCCAAGAGACCCAGTACTTC.

The chain carries TRBV18 and TRBJ1-5, with 7 bases aligning to TRBD1. After removal of 2 bases from V and 7 bases from J, the junction contained 5 bases not matched to a gene. CDR3 length: 14 amino acids. Per germline, CDR1 KGHSH and CDR2 LQKENI. The CDR3 region is CASSPETGAQPQHF. In DNA, the CDR3 is TGTGCCAGCTCACCAGAAACAGGGGCCCAGCCCCAGCATTTT. The full variable domain, completed using reference TRBV18 and TRBJ1-5, is NAGVMQNPRHLVRRRGQEARLRCSPMKGHSHVYWYRQLPEEGLKFMVYLQKENIIDESGMPKERFSAEFPKEGPSILRIQQVVRGDSAAYFCASSPETGAQPQHFGDGTRLSIL.

The chain couples TRBV9 to TRBJ1-4; TRBD1 is a possible D gene (5 bases). Trimming stripped 2 bases from V and 6 bases from J, with 14 bases between. This CDR3 contains 15 residues. Per germline, CDR1 SGDLS and CDR2 YYNGEE. The CDR3 region has the DNA TGTGCCAGCAGCGTGTCCGTCAGGGCTGATGAAAAACTGTTTTTT. As protein: CASSVSVRADEKLFF.

The J gene is TRBJ2-4, the V gene TRBV7-2, with 9 positions matching TRBD2. The DNA end is more similar to TRBJ2-7, so the J call may be wrong. CDR1 is SGHTA, CDR2 FQGNSA, per germline. The CDR3 runs 16 residues. CDR3 loop: CASSLARAGGNCEQYF. In DNA, the CDR3 is TGTGCCAGCAGCTTAGCGAGGGCGGGGGGGAATTGCGAGCAGTACTTC.

The genes are TRBV6-5 and TRBJ1-5; D gene ambiguous. The CDR3 is 13 residues long. Germline CDR1 MNHEY, CDR2 SVGAGI. The V end lost 6 bases, the J end lost 11 bases, and 17 bases lay between the germline ends. The CDR3 DNA sequence: TGTGCCAGCAGCAGGACCCCCCTCATGGCCCAGCATTTT. Translated, it gives CASSRTPLMAQHF.

This clonotype has more than one count but fewer than ten. The chain has TRBV3-1 and TRBJ2-7; D perhaps matches TRBD2 (6 bases). Germline V gene lookup returns CDR1 LGHDT and CDR2 YNNKEL (reference sequence). The CDR3 is 16 residues long. V was pared by 4 bases and J by 5 bases, with 21 bases between. CDR3 amino acids: CASSRMPPGLTHEQYF. In DNA form, the CDR3 reads TGTGCCAGCAGCCGGATGCCCCCGGGACTCACACACGAGCAGTACTTC.

CDR3 nucleotide sequence: TGTGCCAGCAGCTTAGGACCCGTGACTGGGGCCAACGTCCTGACTTTC. Amino acids: CASSLGPVTGANVLTF. V gene TRBV7-7 combines with J gene TRBJ2-6; no reliable D call. The CDR3 covers 16 residues. The germline V gene has CDR1 SSHAT and CDR2 FNYEAQ (reference sequence). V lost 1 base, J lost 2 bases, and 9 bases lay in between.

This clonotype has just a few counts. The J gene is TRBJ2-7, the V gene TRBV10-3, with 10 nucleotides matching TRBD2. V lost 0 bases, J lost 6 bases, and 2 bases stayed unmatched. Looked up from germline, CDR1 is ENHRY and CDR2 is SYGVKD. CDR3 length: 14 residues. Written as DNA, the CDR3 is TGTGCCATCAGTGAGTCTTTAGCGGGGGGCGAGCAGTACTTC. Translation gives CAISESLAGGEQYF.

Regarding this clonotype: One end of the junction does not line up with germline, which may come from a read error. J is TRBJ2-5 and V is TRBV7-9; TRBD1 might be the D (6 bases). Germline-derived CDR1 and CDR2 are SEHNR and FQNEAQ (reference sequence). CDR3 length equals 13 residues. The CDR3 loop is CAGSLGHRDERYF. The CDR3 DNA follows: TGTGCCGGCAGCTTAGGGCACAGGGACGAGCGGTACTTC. Looking up the rest from reference TRBV7-9 and TRBJ2-5 gives the full variable domain: DTGVSQNPRHKITKRGQNVTFRCDPISEHNRLYWYRQTLGQGPEFLTYFQNEAQLEKSRLLSDRFSAERPKGSFSTLEIQRTEQGDSAMYLCAGSLGHRDERYFGPGTRLLVL.

The chain links TRBV7-2 to TRBJ1-2, with 7 bases aligning to TRBD1. V shed 5 bases and J 0 bases; nucleotides not matched to a gene: 9. The CDR3 sequence is 16 residues long. Looked up from germline, CDR1 is SGHTA and CDR2 is FQGNSA. As DNA, the CDR3 is TGTGCCAGCAGCCCGAGGGGACAGCGATCTAACTATGGCTACACCTTC. Its translation is CASSPRGQRSNYGYTF.

This clonotype was observed a few times. V usage is TRBV6-2 or TRBV6-3 and J usage is TRBJ2-1; D unresolved. CDR3 length: 14 residues. Germline-derived CDR1 and CDR2 are MNHEY and SVGEGT. With 5 bases removed from V and 7 bases from J, the gap between germline ends came to 15 bases. The DNA for the CDR3 is TGTGCCAGCAGTCCGAACCCCCTGTCAAATGAGCAGTTCTTC. This codes for CASSPNPLSNEQFF.

The chain is built from TRBV2 and TRBJ2-2; no firm D call. Germline assignment: CDR1 SNHLY and CDR2 FYNNEI. V lost 3 bases and J lost 1, with 9 bases in between. The CDR3 contains 15 residues. The DNA of the CDR3 is TGTGCCAGCAGTGAGCGCTCGGGGAACACCGGGGAGCTGTTTTTT. Translating it yields CASSERSGNTGELFF.

This clonotype was detected only a few times. The rearrangement uses TRBV6-2 or TRBV6-3 and TRBJ2-4, with 8 bases aligning to TRBD2. The end of the DNA fits TRBJ2-7 better, so the J call may be wrong. The CDR3 is 17 residues long. Per the germline V gene, CDR1 is MNHEY and CDR2 is SVGEGT. The CDR3 reads CASSYTLAGQPSYEQYF. The CDR3 DNA reads TGTGCCAGCAGTTACACGTTAGCGGGGCAGCCCTCCTACGAGCAGTACTTC.

The chain carries TRBV7-6 and TRBJ2-1; maybe TRBD2 (5 bases). This CDR3 has 17 residues. The germline V gene has CDR1 SGHVS and CDR2 FNYEAQ. With 1 base removed from V and 6 bases from J, the gap between germline ends came to 19 bases. The CDR3 nucleotides are TGTGCCAGCAGCTTAGGTTTAGCGCGGACGGTAATCAATGAGCAGTTCTTC. Translated, it gives CASSLGLARTVINEQFF.